This T cell receptor beta chain was sequenced in a study of T-cell reconstitution after alpha-beta-depleted transplantation in children. This clonotype was seen repeatedly, ten times or more. TCRbeta library construction was performed incorporating unique molecular identifiers. TCRdb itself ran the PCR reads through MiXCR, one entry per CDR3 protein. The sample records almost 400,000 distinct CDR3 sequences, about a fifth being singletons. Trimming cost V 0 bases and J 4 bases; bases outside gene matches: 10. The CDR3 is 17 residues long. Germline V gene lookup returns CDR1 DFQATT and CDR2 SNEGSKA (reference sequence).

Specimen: PBMCs from the stem cell graft donor, collected from the stem cell graft. This chain uses TRBV20-1 with TRBJ2-1; TRBD2 matches at 9 bases. The receptor's source is a human donor who donated a stem cell graft to a child with acute myeloid leukemia. Written as DNA, the CDR3 is TGCAGTGCTAGAGATTCCATCCGGACTAGCGCTTACAATGAGCAGTTCTTC. This encodes CSARDSIRTSAYNEQFF.